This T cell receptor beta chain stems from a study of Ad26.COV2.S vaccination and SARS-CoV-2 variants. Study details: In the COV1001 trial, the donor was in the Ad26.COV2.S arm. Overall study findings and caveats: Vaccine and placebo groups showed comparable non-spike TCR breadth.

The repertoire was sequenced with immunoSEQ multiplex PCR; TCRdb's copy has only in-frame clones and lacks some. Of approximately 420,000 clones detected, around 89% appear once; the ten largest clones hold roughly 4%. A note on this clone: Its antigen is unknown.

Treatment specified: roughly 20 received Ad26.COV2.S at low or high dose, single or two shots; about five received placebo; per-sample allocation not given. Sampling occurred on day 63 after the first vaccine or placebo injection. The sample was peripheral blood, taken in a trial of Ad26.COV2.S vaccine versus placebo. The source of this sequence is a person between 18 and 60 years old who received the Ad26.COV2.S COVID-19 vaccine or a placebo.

The CDR3 DNA is TGTGCCAGTACCCGCGAGGGATTTACCTACAATGAGCAGTTCTTC. Translated, it gives CASTREGFTYNEQFF. The chain combines TRBV19 with TRBJ2-1, with D perhaps matching TRBD2 (5 bases). With 7 bases removed from V and 2 bases from J, the gap between germline ends came to 15 bases. Germline V gives CDR1 LNHDA, CDR2 SQIVND (reference sequence). The CDR3 is 15 residues long. Based on the CDR3 plus reference TRBV19 and TRBJ2-1, the full variable domain is DGGITQSPKYLFRKEGQNVTLSCEQNLNHDAMYWYRQDPGQGLRLIYYSQIVNDFQKGDIAEGYSVSREKKESFPLTVTSAQKNPTAFYLCASTREGFTYNEQFFGPGTRLTVL.